What follows are 11 T cell receptor beta chains derived from one specimen sequenced in a study of OX40 agonist ivuxolimab in advanced cancers. Clones were read by immunoSEQ multiplex PCR, and TCRdb kept only the in-frame ones, dropping some. The table shows more than 30,000 clones, with about 81% occurring only once. The input for sequencing was CD4+ or CD8+ T cells sorted from blood, taken in a trial of the OX40 agonist ivuxolimab. The receptors originated from an adult with an advanced solid tumor such as melanoma, head and neck, liver or kidney cancer.

CDR3 nucleotide sequence: TGTGCCAGCAGCTTAGCGCTGGGGGTAGCCAAAAACATTCAGTACTTC. Amino acids: CASSLALGVAKNIQYF. The chain recombines TRBV7-2 with TRBJ2-4; either TRBD1 or TRBD2 may supply D (5 bases each). Trimming left V 0 bases short and J 0 bases short, with 9 bases between. Germline assignment: CDR1 SGHTA and CDR2 FQGNSA. The CDR3 covers 16 residues.

This clone has more than one count but fewer than ten. The chain carries TRBV7-8 and TRBJ2-1, with 13 bases lining up with TRBD2. This CDR3 is built from 15 residues. Trimming removed 10 bases from V and 8 bases from J; junction bases left unmatched: 11. Germline V gene data show CDR1 as SGHVS and CDR2 as FQNEAQ. The DNA for the CDR3 is TGTGCCACTACTAGCGGGGGGGCCTTTATCGATGAGCAGTTCTTC. Translating it yields CATTSGGAFIDEQFF.

This clone came up a few times. The V call is TRBV7-2, the J call TRBJ2-6; D is perhaps TRBD2 (6 bases). Germline V gene sequence: CDR1 SGHTA, CDR2 FQGNSA. The CDR3 length is 15 residues. V was cut by 3 bases and J by 1 base, with 7 bases left in between. The DNA of the CDR3 is TGTGCCAGCAGCTTTGCGGGGTCTGGGGCCAACGTCCTGACTTTC. Residues: CASSFAGSGANVLTF.

V usage is TRBV6-1 and J usage is TRBJ1-4; D gene uncertain. Trimming took 6 bases from V and 5 from J, leaving 13 bases between them. Per germline, CDR1 MNHNS and CDR2 SASEGT. The CDR3 sequence is 14 residues long. CDR3 region: CASRFGRVNEKLFF. DNA for the CDR3: TGTGCCAGCAGGTTCGGTCGGGTGAATGAAAAACTGTTTTTT.

The chain has TRBV19 and TRBJ2-1, with 9 bases identical to TRBD2. CDR3 length: 14 amino acids. Germline lookup yields CDR1 LNHDA and CDR2 SQIVND (reference sequence). V trimming: 4 bases; J trimming: 6 bases; junction bases outside the gene matches: 4. CDR3 region: CASSRGLAVNEQFF. In nucleotides, the CDR3 is TGTGCCAGTAGTAGGGGACTAGCTGTCAATGAGCAGTTCTTC.

The chain recombines TRBV10-3 with TRBJ2-1, with TRBD2 matching 8 bases. CDR3 length: 15 amino acids. Germline-derived CDR1 and CDR2 are ENHRY and SYGVKD. V lost 0 bases, J lost 5 bases, and 3 bases stayed unmatched. CDR3 amino acids: CAISESAGANNEQFF. DNA of the CDR3: TGTGCCATCAGTGAGTCAGCGGGGGCAAACAATGAGCAGTTCTTC.

This clone came up once. The V and J genes are TRBV18 and TRBJ2-5; D is tentatively TRBD1 or TRBD2 (6 bases each). This CDR3 contains 17 residues. Per germline, CDR1 KGHSH and CDR2 LQKENI. V lost 3 bases and J 2 bases, leaving 19 bases between the germline ends. CDR3 coding DNA: TGTGCCAGCTCACCGCGACTCGGGGGCCGGAAGCAAGAGACCCAGTACTTC. Protein product: CASSPRLGGRKQETQYF.

The gene calls are TRBV6-5 and TRBJ1-4, with D possibly TRBD1 on 6 matching bases. CDR1 and CDR2 (germline): MNHEY, SVGAGI. The CDR3 consists of 15 residues. V gave up 6 bases and J gave up 5 bases, with 16 bases separating them. DNA of the CDR3: TGTGCCAGCAGGTCCCCGGGACAAGGGAATGAAAAACTGTTTTTT. This translates into CASRSPGQGNEKLFF.

This chain joins TRBV5-1 and TRBJ2-1, with 7 bases lining up with TRBD2. The CDR3 has 14 amino acids. With V trimmed by 5 bases and J by 7 bases, 9 bases remained unmatched. CDR1 SGHRS and CDR2 YFSETQ come from the germline V gene. This chain's CDR3 is CASSSGTTPNEQFF. CDR3 nucleotide sequence: TGCGCCAGCAGTTCCGGGACTACTCCTAATGAGCAGTTCTTC.

The table lists this clone with a count of one. V is TRBV5-1 and J is TRBJ2-1; 8 nucleotides align to TRBD2. Trimming removed 0 bases from V and 7 bases from J; junction bases left unmatched: 6. CDR1 is SGHRS, CDR2 YFSETQ, per germline. The CDR3 covers 15 residues. The CDR3 loop is CASSLDLAGYNEQFF. For the CDR3, the DNA is TGCGCCAGCAGCTTGGATCTAGCGGGTTATAATGAGCAGTTCTTC.

The chain couples TRBV19 to TRBJ1-1; TRBD1 is a possible D gene (5 bases). This CDR3 is 17 amino acids long. V was shortened by 4 bases and J by 1 base, with 19 bases between the two germline ends. CDR1 LNHDA and CDR2 SQIVND come from the germline V gene (reference sequence). CDR3 residues: CASSNLLVSGTNTEAFF. The CDR3 DNA reads TGTGCCAGTAGTAACCTCCTCGTGTCAGGGACGAACACTGAAGCTTTCTTT. The full variable domain, its missing parts supplied by reference TRBV19 and TRBJ1-1, is DGGITQSPKYLFRKEGQNVTLSCEQNLNHDAMYWYRQDPGQGLRLIYYSQIVNDFQKGDIAEGYSVSREKKESFPLTVTSAQKNPTAFYLCASSNLLVSGTNTEAFFGQGTRLTVV.